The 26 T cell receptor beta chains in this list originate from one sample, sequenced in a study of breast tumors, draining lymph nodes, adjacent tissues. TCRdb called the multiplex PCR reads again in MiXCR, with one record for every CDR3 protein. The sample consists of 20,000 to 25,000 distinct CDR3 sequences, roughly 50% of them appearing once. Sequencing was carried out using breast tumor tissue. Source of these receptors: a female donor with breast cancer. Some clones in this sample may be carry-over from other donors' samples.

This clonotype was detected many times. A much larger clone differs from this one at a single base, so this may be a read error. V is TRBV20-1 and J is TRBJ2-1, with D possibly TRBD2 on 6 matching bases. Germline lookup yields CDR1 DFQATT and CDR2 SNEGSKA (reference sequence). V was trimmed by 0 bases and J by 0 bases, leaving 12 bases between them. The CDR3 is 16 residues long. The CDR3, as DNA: TGCAGTGCTAGAGAAGGAGGGGTTGACTCCTACAATGAGCAGTTCTTC. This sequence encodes CSAREGGVDSYNEQFF.

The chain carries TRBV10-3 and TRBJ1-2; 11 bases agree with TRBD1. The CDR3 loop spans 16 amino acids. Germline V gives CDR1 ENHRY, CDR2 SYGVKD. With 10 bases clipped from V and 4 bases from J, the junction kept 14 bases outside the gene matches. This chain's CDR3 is CATSGQGGTFGYGYTF. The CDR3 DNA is TGTGCCACCTCGGGACAGGGGGGAACCTTCGGCTATGGCTACACCTTC.

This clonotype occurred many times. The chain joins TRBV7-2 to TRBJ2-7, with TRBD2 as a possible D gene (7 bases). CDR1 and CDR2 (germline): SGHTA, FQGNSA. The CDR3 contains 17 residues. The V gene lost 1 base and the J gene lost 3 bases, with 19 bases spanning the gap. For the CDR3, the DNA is TGTGCCAGCAGCTTAGTAGGGGGGGGGACACCCCACTACGAGCAGTACTTC. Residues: CASSLVGGGTPHYEQYF.

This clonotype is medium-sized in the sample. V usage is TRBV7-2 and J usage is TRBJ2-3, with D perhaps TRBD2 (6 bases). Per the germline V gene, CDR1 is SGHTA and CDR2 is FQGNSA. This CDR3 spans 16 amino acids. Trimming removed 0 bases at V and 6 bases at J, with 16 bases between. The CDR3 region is CASSLAFGGARDTQYF. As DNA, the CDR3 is TGTGCCAGCAGCTTAGCGTTTGGCGGGGCGAGGGATACGCAGTATTTT.

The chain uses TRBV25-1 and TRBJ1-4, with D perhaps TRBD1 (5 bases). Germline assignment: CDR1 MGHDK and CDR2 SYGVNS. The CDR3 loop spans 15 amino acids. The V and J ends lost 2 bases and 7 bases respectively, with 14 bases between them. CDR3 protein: CASSEGGSGSEKLFF. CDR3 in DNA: TGTGCCAGCAGTGAAGGGGGTTCCGGGAGTGAAAAACTGTTTTTT.

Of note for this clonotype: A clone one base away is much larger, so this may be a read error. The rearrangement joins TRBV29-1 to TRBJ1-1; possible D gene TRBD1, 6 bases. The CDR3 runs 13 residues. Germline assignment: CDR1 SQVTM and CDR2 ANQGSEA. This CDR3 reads CSVVVGQGTGAFF. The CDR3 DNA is TGCAGCGTTGTTGTGGGGCAGGGGACTGGAGCTTTCTTT.

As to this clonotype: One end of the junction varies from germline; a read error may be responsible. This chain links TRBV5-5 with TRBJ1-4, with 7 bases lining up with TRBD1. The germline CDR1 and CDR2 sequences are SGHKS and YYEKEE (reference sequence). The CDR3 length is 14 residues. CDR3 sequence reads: CASSPGQAREKLFF. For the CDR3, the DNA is TGTGCCAGCAGCCCCGGACAGGCCAGGGAAAAACTGTTCTTT. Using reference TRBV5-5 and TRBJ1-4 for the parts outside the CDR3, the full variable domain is DAGVTQSPTHLIKTRGQQVTLRCSPISGHKSVSWYQQVLGQGPQFIFQYYEKEERGRGNFPDRFSARQFPNYSSELNVNALLLGDSALYLCASSPGQAREKLFFGSGTQLSVL.

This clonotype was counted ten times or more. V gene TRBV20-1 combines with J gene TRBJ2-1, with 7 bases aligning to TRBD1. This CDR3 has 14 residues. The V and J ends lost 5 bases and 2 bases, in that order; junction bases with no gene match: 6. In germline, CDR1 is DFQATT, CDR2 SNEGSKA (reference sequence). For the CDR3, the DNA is TGCAGTGCTCTCCCAGGACAGGCCTACAATGAGCAGTTCTTC. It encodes CSALPGQAYNEQFF.

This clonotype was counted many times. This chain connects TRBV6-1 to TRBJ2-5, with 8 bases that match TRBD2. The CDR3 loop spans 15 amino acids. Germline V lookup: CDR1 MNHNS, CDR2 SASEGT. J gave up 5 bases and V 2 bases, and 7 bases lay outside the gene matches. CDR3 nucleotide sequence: TGTGCCAGCAGTGAAACGGCGGGAGGAGGGGAGACCCAGTACTTC. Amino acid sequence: CASSETAGGGETQYF.

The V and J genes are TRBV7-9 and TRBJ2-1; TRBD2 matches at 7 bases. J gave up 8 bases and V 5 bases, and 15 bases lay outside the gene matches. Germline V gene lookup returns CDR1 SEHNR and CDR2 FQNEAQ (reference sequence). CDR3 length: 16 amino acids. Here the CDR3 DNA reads TGTGCCAGCAGCGTCGGGACTAACAGGAGTTGGGATGAGCAGTTCTTC. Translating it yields CASSVGTNRSWDEQFF.

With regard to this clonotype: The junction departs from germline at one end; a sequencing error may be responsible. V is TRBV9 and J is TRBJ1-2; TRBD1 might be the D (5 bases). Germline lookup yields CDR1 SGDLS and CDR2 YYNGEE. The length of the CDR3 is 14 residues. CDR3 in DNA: TGTGCCAGCAGAGGGAAAGGGGCTTTCTATGGCAACACCTTC. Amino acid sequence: CASRGKGAFYGNTF.

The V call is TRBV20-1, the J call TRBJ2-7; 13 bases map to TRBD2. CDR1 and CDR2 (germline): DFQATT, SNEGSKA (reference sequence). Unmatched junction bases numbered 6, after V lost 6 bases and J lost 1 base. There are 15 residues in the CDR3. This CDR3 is CSALAGGVESYEQYF. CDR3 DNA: TGCAGTGCACTAGCGGGAGGGGTGGAGTCCTACGAGCAGTACTTC.

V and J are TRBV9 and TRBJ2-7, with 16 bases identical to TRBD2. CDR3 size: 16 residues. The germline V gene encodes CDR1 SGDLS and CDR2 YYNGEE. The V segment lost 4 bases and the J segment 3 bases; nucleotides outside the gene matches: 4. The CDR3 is CASSPGLAGGLYEQYF. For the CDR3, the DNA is TGTGCCAGCAGCCCGGGACTAGCGGGAGGGCTCTACGAGCAGTACTTC.

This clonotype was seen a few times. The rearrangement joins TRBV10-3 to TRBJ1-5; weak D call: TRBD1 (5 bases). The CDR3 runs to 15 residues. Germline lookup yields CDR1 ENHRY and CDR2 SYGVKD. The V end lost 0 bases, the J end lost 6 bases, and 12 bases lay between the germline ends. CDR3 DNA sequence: TGTGCCATCAGTGAGTCTTCAGGGAGGACTCAGCCCCAGCATTTT. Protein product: CAISESSGRTQPQHF.

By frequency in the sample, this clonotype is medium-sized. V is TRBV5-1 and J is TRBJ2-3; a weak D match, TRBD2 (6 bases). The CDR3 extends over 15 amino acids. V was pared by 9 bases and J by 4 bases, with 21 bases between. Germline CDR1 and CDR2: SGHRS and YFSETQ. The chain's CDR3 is CATCGGATVSDTQYF. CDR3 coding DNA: TGCGCCACCTGCGGAGGGGCGACGGTATCAGATACGCAGTATTTT.

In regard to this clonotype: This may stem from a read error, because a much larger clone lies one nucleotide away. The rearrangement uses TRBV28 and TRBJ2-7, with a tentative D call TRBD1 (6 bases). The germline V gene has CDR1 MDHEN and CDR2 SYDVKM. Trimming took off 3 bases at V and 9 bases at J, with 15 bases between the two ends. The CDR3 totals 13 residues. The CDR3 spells CASSLGRGRGQYF. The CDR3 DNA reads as TGTGCCAGCAGTTTGGGCAGGGGTAGGGGGCAGTACTTC.

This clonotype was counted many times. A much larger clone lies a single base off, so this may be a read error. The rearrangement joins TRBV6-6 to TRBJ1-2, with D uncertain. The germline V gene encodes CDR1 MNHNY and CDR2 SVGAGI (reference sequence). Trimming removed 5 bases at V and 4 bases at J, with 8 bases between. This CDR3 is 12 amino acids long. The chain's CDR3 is CASSHESYGYTF. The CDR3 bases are TGTGCCAGCAGTCACGAGTCCTATGGCTACACCTTC.

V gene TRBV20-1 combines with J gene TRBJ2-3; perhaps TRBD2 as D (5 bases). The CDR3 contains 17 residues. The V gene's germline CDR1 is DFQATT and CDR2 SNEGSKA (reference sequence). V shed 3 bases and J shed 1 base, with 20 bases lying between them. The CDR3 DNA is TGCAGTGCTAGTAGTTCGGAACTAGAGTTTCGCACAGATACGCAGTATTTT. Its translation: CSASSSELEFRTDTQYF.

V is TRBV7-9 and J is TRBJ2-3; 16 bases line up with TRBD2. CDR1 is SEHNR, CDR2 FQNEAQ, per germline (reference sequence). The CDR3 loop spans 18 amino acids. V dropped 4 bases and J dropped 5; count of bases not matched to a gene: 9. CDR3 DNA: TGTGCCAGCAGCTACGGGACTAGCGGGAGGGCCCGGGAAGATACGCAGTATTTT. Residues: CASSYGTSGRAREDTQYF. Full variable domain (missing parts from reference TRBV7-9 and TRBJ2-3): DTGVSQNPRHKITKRGQNVTFRCDPISEHNRLYWYRQTLGQGPEFLTYFQNEAQLEKSRLLSDRFSAERPKGSFSTLEIQRTEQGDSAMYLCASSYGTSGRAREDTQYFGPGTRLTVL.

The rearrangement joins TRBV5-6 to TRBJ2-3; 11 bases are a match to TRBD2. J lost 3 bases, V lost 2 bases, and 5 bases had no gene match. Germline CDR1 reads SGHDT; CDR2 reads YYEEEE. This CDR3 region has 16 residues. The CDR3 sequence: CASSFGTSGQTDTQYF. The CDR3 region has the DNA TGTGCCAGCAGCTTCGGGACTAGCGGACAGACAGATACGCAGTATTTT. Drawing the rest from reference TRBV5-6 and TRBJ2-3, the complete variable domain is DAGVTQSPTHLIKTRGQQVTLRCSPKSGHDTVSWYQQALGQGPQFIFQYYEEEERQRGNFPDRFSGHQFPNYSSELNVNALLLGDSALYLCASSFGTSGQTDTQYFGPGTRLTVL.

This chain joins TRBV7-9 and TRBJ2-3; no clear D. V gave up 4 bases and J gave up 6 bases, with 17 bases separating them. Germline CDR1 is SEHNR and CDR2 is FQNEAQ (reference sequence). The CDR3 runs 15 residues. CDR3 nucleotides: TGTGCCAGCAGCTACGGTCAGACCCCCCGGGATACGCAGTATTTT. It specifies CASSYGQTPRDTQYF.

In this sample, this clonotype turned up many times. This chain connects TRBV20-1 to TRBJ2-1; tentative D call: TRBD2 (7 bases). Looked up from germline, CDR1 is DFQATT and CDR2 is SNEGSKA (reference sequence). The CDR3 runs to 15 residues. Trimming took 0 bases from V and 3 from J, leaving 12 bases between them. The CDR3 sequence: CSARDRGADYNEQFF. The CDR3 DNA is TGCAGTGCTAGAGATCGGGGGGCCGACTACAATGAGCAGTTCTTC.

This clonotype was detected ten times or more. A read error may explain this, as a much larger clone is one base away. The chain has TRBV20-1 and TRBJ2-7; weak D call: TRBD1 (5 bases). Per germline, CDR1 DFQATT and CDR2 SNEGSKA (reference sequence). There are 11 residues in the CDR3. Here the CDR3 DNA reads TGCAGTGTAGGGGCTATCTACGAGCAGTCCTTC. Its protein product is CSVGAIYEQSF.

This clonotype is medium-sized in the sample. The chain's CDR3 is CATSRDRDPGNTIYF. Written as DNA, the CDR3 is TGTGCCACCAGCAGGGACAGGGATCCCGGAAACACCATATATTTT. V usage is TRBV15 and J usage is TRBJ1-3; 8 nucleotides align to TRBD1. The V segment lost 3 bases and the J segment 4 bases; nucleotides outside the gene matches: 5. Germline V gene lookup returns CDR1 LNHNV and CDR2 YYDKDF (reference sequence). This CDR3 is built from 15 residues. Together with reference TRBV15 and TRBJ1-3, the CDR3 gives the full variable domain: DAMVIQNPRYQVTQFGKPVTLSCSQTLNHNVMYWYQQKSSQAPKLLFHYYDKDFNNEADTPDNFQSRRPNTSFCFLDIRSPGLGDTAMYLCATSRDRDPGNTIYFGEGSWLTVV.

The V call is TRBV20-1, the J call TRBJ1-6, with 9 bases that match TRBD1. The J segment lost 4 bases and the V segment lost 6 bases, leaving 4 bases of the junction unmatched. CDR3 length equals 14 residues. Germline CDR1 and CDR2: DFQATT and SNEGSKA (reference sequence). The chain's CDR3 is CSASGTGYNSPLHF. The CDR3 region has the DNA TGCAGTGCGAGCGGGACAGGGTATAATTCACCCCTCCACTTT.

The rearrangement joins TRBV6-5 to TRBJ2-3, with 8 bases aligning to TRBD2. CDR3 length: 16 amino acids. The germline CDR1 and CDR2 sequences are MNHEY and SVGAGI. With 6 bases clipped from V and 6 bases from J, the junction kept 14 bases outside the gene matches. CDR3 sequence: CASSQSGSGTLDTQYF. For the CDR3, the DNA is TGTGCCAGCAGCCAAAGCGGGAGTGGGACACTGGATACGCAGTATTTT.